Presented here are 2 T cell receptor beta chains from one specimen sequenced in a study of T-cell memory formation after mild COVID-19. In TCRdb, the 5' RACE reads were re-called with MiXCR into one record per CDR3 protein. The repertoire holds around 250,000 distinct CDR3 sequences, 16% seen once, with 20% to 25% in the top ten. The specimen sequenced was PBMCs or a T cell subset sorted from them (not recorded which). The receptors originated from a man younger than 35 who had mild COVID-19 (a few samples of this study predate the infection). Cell type and time point are not known.

In its sample, this clonotype was seen a few times. The chain combines TRBV9 with TRBJ1-2; D may be TRBD1 (6 bases). Germline V gene sequence: CDR1 SGDLS, CDR2 YYNGEE. CDR3 size: 14 residues. The CDR3 region has the DNA TGTGCGTCGGCGAAGGGGGTCGAAGACTATGGCTACACCTTC. Amino acid sequence: CASAKGVEDYGYTF.

This clonotype was seen a few times. The chain has TRBV20-1 and TRBJ2-7, with 10 bases fitting TRBD2. The CDR3 totals 14 residues. V lost 5 bases, J lost 4 bases, and 8 bases stayed unmatched. Germline loops: CDR1 DFQATT, CDR2 SNEGSKA (reference sequence). In DNA form, the CDR3 reads TGCAGTGCTGGACCCACTAGCGGGGTTTACGAGCAGTACTTC. Its protein is CSAGPTSGVYEQYF.